This TCR beta chain came from a study of T cells in Graves' hyperthyroidism and ophthalmopathy. Study background: Before any treatment, at initial diagnosis, peripheral blood was collected.

Amplification yielded TCR beta CDR3 regions, with RNA transcripts as the source. The TCR CDR3 first-round RT-PCR relied on the HTBI primer set. Each CDR3 protein is one row after TCRdb ran MiXCR on the multiplex PCR reads. The sample shows about 560,000 distinct CDR3 sequences, 16% of them seen only once. Study-level results: Ophthalmopathy and stable hyperthyroidism were separated by a 13 V-J model.

The germline gives CDR1 ENHRY, CDR2 SYGVKD. V was trimmed by 8 bases and J by 0 bases, leaving 5 bases between them. The CDR3 is made up of 11 amino acids. This clonotype was counted only a few times. The antigen is undetermined. Diagnosis relied on clinical symptoms, serum thyroxine and TRAb, thyroid ultrasound and orbital computed tomography. This TCR derives from a woman under 30 with Graves' hyperthyroidism. V usage is TRBV10-3 and J usage is TRBJ2-7; no clear D gene. The specimen sequenced was blood. The CDR3, as DNA: TGTGCCATCCGTAACTCCTACGAGCAGTACTTC. The encoded protein is CAIRNSYEQYF.